This passage covers 28 T cell receptor beta chains from one sample sequenced in a study of human T cells and chemical hapten exposure. Described time point: patch test 3, about 24 weeks after DPC sensitization. The treatment: therapeutic diphenylcyclopropenone sensitization with weekly scalp DPC. Using its own MiXCR run on the RACE reads, TCRdb lists one record per CDR3 protein. Altogether fewer than 100,000 distinct CDR3 sequences are present, 11% being singletons, with the ten largest covering roughly 1%. The sample consisted of whole blood, taken in connection with sensitization to the hapten diphenylcyclopropenone (DPC). These receptors all stem from a woman younger than 45 with alopecia areata. Some clones in this sample may be carry-over from other donors' samples.

This clonotype showed up just a few times. The rearrangement links TRBV6-1 to TRBJ2-1; 10 bases are shared with TRBD2. This CDR3 has 15 amino acids. After removal of 2 bases from V and 2 bases from J, the junction contained 0 bases not matched to a gene. Germline lookup yields CDR1 MNHNS and CDR2 SASEGT. CDR3 in DNA: TGTGCCAGCAGTGAAAGCGGGGGGGCCTACAATGAGCAGTTCTTC. Translation: CASSESGGAYNEQFF.

This clonotype occurred a few times. The chain couples TRBV6-1 to TRBJ1-6; no reliable D call. The CDR3 is 16 amino acids. The V end was cut by 3 bases, the J end by 7 bases, with 16 bases between. Germline CDR1 and CDR2: MNHNS and SASEGT. The CDR3 bases are TGTGCCAGCAGTGAGTTCTCCGGGAATCTGAATTCACCCCTCCACTTT. Translation: CASSEFSGNLNSPLHF.

This clonotype was seen repeatedly, ten times or more. The chain employs TRBV29-1 and TRBJ2-6; no clear D gene. With 5 bases removed from V and 0 bases from J, the gap between germline ends came to 11 bases. CDR1 is SQVTM, CDR2 ANQGSEA, per germline. The CDR3 is made up of 15 amino acids. In DNA, the CDR3 is TGCAGCGTTCTAGAGGCTCCCTCTGGGGCCAACGTCCTGACTTTC. Translated: CSVLEAPSGANVLTF.

This clonotype showed up many times. This chain uses TRBV5-1 with TRBJ2-3; D is uncertain. The germline CDR1 and CDR2 sequences are SGHRS and YFSETQ. The V end lost 1 base, the J end lost 4 bases, and 4 bases lay between the germline ends. The CDR3 extends over 12 amino acids. The CDR3, as DNA: TGCGCCAGCAGCTTGCACGCAGATACGCAGTATTTT. It encodes CASSLHADTQYF.

In this sample, this clonotype turned up once. V gene TRBV4-1 combines with J gene TRBJ1-4; a weak D match, TRBD1 (5 bases). The CDR3 has 15 residues. CDR1 is MGHRA, CDR2 YSYEKL, per germline. V lost 3 bases to trimming and J lost 8 bases, with 16 bases between them. CDR3 sequence: CASSQGRVVREKLFF. The CDR3 DNA reads as TGCGCCAGCAGCCAGGGACGAGTAGTAAGAGAAAAACTGTTTTTT.

This clonotype turned up a few times. The gene calls are TRBV29-1 and TRBJ2-1; 8 bases fit TRBD2. The CDR3 extends over 14 amino acids. Germline V gene sequence: CDR1 SQVTM, CDR2 ANQGSEA. V shed 3 bases, J shed 7 bases, and the junction held 8 bases outside the gene matches. CDR3 protein: CSVDSGGMRNEQFF. CDR3 DNA sequence: TGCAGCGTTGACAGCGGGGGAATGAGGAATGAGCAGTTCTTC.

This clonotype showed up just a few times. V and J are TRBV5-6 and TRBJ2-1; the D is unclear. Germline CDR1 and CDR2: SGHDT and YYEEEE. Trimming took off 2 bases at V and 4 bases at J, with 7 bases between the two ends. CDR3 size: 13 residues. CDR3 coding DNA: TGTGCCAGCAGCTTTGAACAGTACAATGAGCAGTTCTTC. This codes for CASSFEQYNEQFF.

This clonotype was detected many times. The rearrangement links TRBV29-1 to TRBJ2-5, with D possibly matching TRBD2 (6 bases). This CDR3 region has 13 residues. V was trimmed by 2 bases and J by 6 bases, leaving 13 bases between them. Germline CDR1 SQVTM, CDR2 ANQGSEA. The CDR3 here is CSVERLVDKTQYF. CDR3 nucleotides: TGCAGCGTTGAACGACTAGTAGATAAGACCCAGTACTTC.

The chain recombines TRBV25-1 with TRBJ2-5; perhaps D is TRBD1 or TRBD2 (6 bases each). This CDR3 spans 16 amino acids. Germline CDR1 reads MGHDK; CDR2 reads SYGVNS. The germline V and J ends were trimmed by 0 bases and 5 bases, with 16 bases remaining between them. The CDR3 DNA is TGTGCCAGCAGTGAATATGGTAGGGGGGCGCCCGAGACCCAGTACTTC. Translating gives CASSEYGRGAPETQYF.

DNA for the CDR3: TGTGCCAGCAGCGAGGGGGGATCACCCCTCCACTTT. Translated: CASSEGGSPLHF. This chain links TRBV7-2 with TRBJ1-6, with TRBD1 as a possible D gene (6 bases). The CDR3 length is 12 residues. Trimming took off 5 bases at V and 10 bases at J, with 9 bases between the two ends. The germline V gene has CDR1 SGHTA and CDR2 FQGNSA.

The chain has TRBV6-5 and TRBJ1-4; no definite D call. This CDR3 has 16 residues. Germline CDR1 reads MNHEY; CDR2 reads SVGAGI. V dropped 5 bases and J dropped 0 bases, with 13 bases sitting between them. The CDR3 coding sequence is TGTGCCAGCAGTATCGGACCGAAGCCAACTAATGAAAAACTGTTTTTT. Protein product: CASSIGPKPTNEKLFF.

The rearrangement joins TRBV20-1 to TRBJ1-1; D call uncertain. Germline V gene sequence: CDR1 DFQATT, CDR2 SNEGSKA (reference sequence). The CDR3 runs to 10 residues. With 3 bases removed from V and 3 bases from J, the gap between germline ends came to 2 bases. CDR3 nucleotides: TGCAGTGCTAGGTACACTGAAGCTTTCTTT. It is translated as CSARYTEAFF.

This clonotype was observed at least ten times. CDR3 sequence reads: CASSQSGQTQYF. Written as DNA, the CDR3 is TGTGCCAGCAGCCAATCAGGACAGACCCAGTACTTC. The chain links TRBV3-1 to TRBJ2-5; D not resolved. The CDR3 covers 12 residues. Trimming took 2 bases from V and 6 from J, leaving 7 bases between them. Germline-derived CDR1 and CDR2 are LGHDT and YNNKEL (reference sequence).

V is TRBV29-1 and J is TRBJ2-3; D is unclear. V lost 4 bases and J 5 bases, leaving 7 bases between the germline ends. CDR1 and CDR2 from the germline V gene are SQVTM and ANQGSEA. The CDR3 is 11 amino acids. CDR3 protein: CSVGPGDTQYF. DNA of the CDR3: TGCAGCGTTGGTCCGGGAGATACGCAGTATTTT.

This clonotype was seen ten or more times. The CDR3 DNA reads as TGCAGTGCTAGAGATCTCGGGACATCGGCCGGGGAGCTGTTTTTT. Amino acid sequence: CSARDLGTSAGELFF. The chain joins TRBV20-1 to TRBJ2-2; tentatively, D is TRBD1 (6 bases). This CDR3 is built from 15 residues. V was pared by 0 bases and J by 6 bases, with 14 bases between. Germline-derived CDR1 and CDR2 are DFQATT and SNEGSKA (reference sequence).

This clonotype appeared a few times. The V gene is TRBV18, the J gene TRBJ1-2, with 12 bases that match TRBD1. The CDR3 runs 17 residues. V was pared by 2 bases and J by 1 base, with 5 bases of the junction left unmatched. Germline CDR1 is KGHSH and CDR2 is LQKENI. In DNA form, the CDR3 reads TGTGCCAGCTCACCAGCCGGGACAGGGGGCGGTAACTATGGCTACACCTTC. Translation: CASSPAGTGGGNYGYTF.

The table lists this clonotype with many counts. J is TRBJ2-1 and V is TRBV10-3; 10 positions match TRBD1. Germline CDR1 reads ENHRY; CDR2 reads SYGVKD. Unmatched junction bases numbered 3, after V lost 4 bases and J lost 6 bases. The CDR3 sequence is 14 residues long. The CDR3: CAISGGTGVNEQFF. The CDR3 region has the DNA TGTGCCATCAGTGGCGGGACAGGGGTCAATGAGCAGTTCTTC.

This clonotype was seen only once. The J gene is TRBJ2-7, the V gene TRBV4-2, with D possibly being TRBD2 (7 bases). V was clipped by 5 bases and J by 4 bases, with 18 bases between them. Germline V lookup: CDR1 LGHNA, CDR2 YNFKEQ. CDR3 size: 15 residues. For the CDR3, the DNA is TGTGCCAGCAGCAAGGGGGGCGGGAGTTTGTACGAGCAGTACTTC. Encoded protein: CASSKGGGSLYEQYF.

The chain is built from TRBV20-1 and TRBJ1-2, with no clear D. V shed 5 bases and J shed 4 bases, with 26 bases lying between them. The CDR3 loop spans 17 amino acids. Germline V gene lookup returns CDR1 DFQATT and CDR2 SNEGSKA (reference sequence). In DNA, the CDR3 is TGCAGTGCTCGACCGCTCGGGGTTACCACTCGAATCTATGGCTACACCTTC. Protein sequence: CSARPLGVTTRIYGYTF.

This clonotype was seen ten or more times. V and J are TRBV4-2 and TRBJ2-4; 8 bases map to TRBD2. Germline loops: CDR1 LGHNA, CDR2 YNFKEQ. CDR3 length: 16 residues. V lost 4 bases and J lost 1; bases outside the gene matches: 6. CDR3 loop: CASSPPGGAAKNIQYF. The CDR3, as DNA: TGTGCCAGCAGCCCCCCCGGGGGGGCCGCCAAAAACATTCAGTACTTC.

This rearrangement joins TRBV28 to TRBJ1-6; tentatively, D is TRBD1 (6 bases). The germline gives CDR1 MDHEN, CDR2 SYDVKM. The CDR3 runs to 13 residues. With 10 bases removed from V and 4 bases from J, the gap between germline ends came to 11 bases. CDR3 bases: TGTGCCACCAGAACAGGGTATAATTCACCCCTCCACTTT. It is translated as CATRTGYNSPLHF.

This clonotype was detected only a few times. The J gene is TRBJ1-1, the V gene TRBV28; 7 nucleotides line up with TRBD1. In germline, CDR1 is MDHEN, CDR2 SYDVKM. J was trimmed by 1 base and V by 6 bases; bases with no gene match: 5. The CDR3 is made up of 14 amino acids. The CDR3 region is CASRLGTANTEAFF. CDR3 coding DNA: TGTGCCAGCAGACTTGGGACAGCGAACACTGAAGCTTTCTTT.

This clonotype was picked up many times. V gene TRBV7-2 combines with J gene TRBJ2-7, with D perhaps matching TRBD2 (5 bases). V lost 2 bases to trimming and J lost 7 bases, with 15 bases between them. The CDR3 covers 14 residues. Per the germline V gene, CDR1 is SGHTA and CDR2 is FQGNSA. The CDR3 DNA follows: TGTGCCAGCAGCTTATCGTGGATGACGGGAGAGCAGTACGTC. The encoded protein is CASSLSWMTGEQYV.

This rearrangement joins TRBV30 to TRBJ2-7, with 8 bases matching TRBD1. Looked up from germline, CDR1 is GTSNPN and CDR2 is SVGIG (reference sequence). The CDR3 has 13 residues. V gave up 4 bases and J gave up 5 bases; unmatched junction bases: 7. This chain's CDR3 is CAWTRTGQDEQYF. DNA for the CDR3: TGTGCCTGGACCAGGACAGGGCAAGACGAGCAGTACTTC.

There are many counts of this clonotype. The chain employs TRBV12-3 or TRBV12-4 and TRBJ2-4, with 11 bases fitting TRBD2. This CDR3 comprises 16 residues. The J segment lost 8 bases and the V segment lost 7 bases, leaving 13 bases of the junction unmatched. CDR3 sequence (DNA): TGTGCCAGCACCCCGGGACTAGCGGTGATTGGGGACATTCAGTACTTC. It codes for CASTPGLAVIGDIQYF.

The chain is built from TRBV11-2 and TRBJ1-4; tentative D call: TRBD1 (6 bases). The V gene's germline CDR1 is SGHAT and CDR2 FQNNGV. V lost 5 bases, J lost 8 bases, and 18 bases lay in between. CDR3 length: 15 residues. CDR3 sequence (DNA): TGTGCCAGCAGCCCTCGACAGGCGGGGGCCGAAAAACTGTTTTTT. Its translation: CASSPRQAGAEKLFF.

This clonotype was seen repeatedly, ten times or more. The chain couples TRBV28 to TRBJ1-2; TRBD1 matches at 7 bases. CDR3 length equals 17 residues. Per germline, CDR1 MDHEN and CDR2 SYDVKM. With V trimmed by 5 bases and J by 4 bases, 16 bases remained unmatched. This CDR3 reads CASSPGSGQAPIYGYTF. DNA of the CDR3: TGTGCCAGCAGTCCAGGGTCCGGACAGGCTCCCATCTATGGCTACACCTTC.

This clonotype was seen many times. The chain couples TRBV27 to TRBJ1-2; TRBD1 agrees at 8 bases. The trim removed 6 bases at V and 6 bases at J, leaving 9 bases unmatched. The germline gives CDR1 MNHEY, CDR2 SMNVEV (reference sequence). CDR3 length equals 14 residues. The CDR3 here is CASRPGQAMNGYTF. CDR3 sequence (DNA): TGTGCCAGCAGACCGGGACAGGCGATGAATGGCTACACCTTC.